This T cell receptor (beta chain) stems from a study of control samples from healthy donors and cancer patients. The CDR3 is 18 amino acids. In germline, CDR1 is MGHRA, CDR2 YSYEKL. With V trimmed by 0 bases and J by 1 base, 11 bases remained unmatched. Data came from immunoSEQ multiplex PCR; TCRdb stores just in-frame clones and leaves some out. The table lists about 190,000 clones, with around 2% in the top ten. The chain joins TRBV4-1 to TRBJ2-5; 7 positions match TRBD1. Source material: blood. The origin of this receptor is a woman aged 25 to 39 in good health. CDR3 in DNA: TGCGCCAGCAGCCAAGATCGGTGGCAGGGGGTGACCCAAGAGACCCAGTACTTC. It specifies CASSQDRWQGVTQETQYF.